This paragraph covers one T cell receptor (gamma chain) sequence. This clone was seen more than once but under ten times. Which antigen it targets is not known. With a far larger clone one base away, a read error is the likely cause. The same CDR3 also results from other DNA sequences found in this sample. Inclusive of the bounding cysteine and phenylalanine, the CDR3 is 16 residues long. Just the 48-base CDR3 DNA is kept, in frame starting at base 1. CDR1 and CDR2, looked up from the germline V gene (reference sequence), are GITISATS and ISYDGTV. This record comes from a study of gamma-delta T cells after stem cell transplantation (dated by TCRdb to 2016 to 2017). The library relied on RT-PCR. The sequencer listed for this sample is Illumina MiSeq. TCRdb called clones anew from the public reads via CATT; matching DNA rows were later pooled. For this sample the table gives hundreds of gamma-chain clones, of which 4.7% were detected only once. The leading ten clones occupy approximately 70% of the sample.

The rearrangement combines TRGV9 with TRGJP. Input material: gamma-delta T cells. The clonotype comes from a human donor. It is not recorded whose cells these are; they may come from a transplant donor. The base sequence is TGTGCATTGTGGGAGGATACAGAGTTGGGCAAAAAAATCAAGGTATTT. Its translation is CALWEDTELGKKIKVF.